This entry lists 13 T cell receptor beta chains sequenced from one sample in a study of blood T cells in healthy people across ages. Primers used in a second PCR of about 7 to 12 cycles were a sample-barcoded 5' primer and a J-beta primer mix. TCRdb re-derived calls from the 5' RACE reads in MiXCR, one entry per CDR3 protein. The table records around 280,000 distinct CDR3 sequences, roughly 27% of them present only once. The sample taken for sequencing was blood. These receptors were collected from a woman aged 70-85 years in good health.

Only one count was recorded for this clonotype. V gene TRBV24-1 combines with J gene TRBJ2-1; 11 positions match TRBD2. Germline V gene data show CDR1 as KGHDR and CDR2 as SFDVKD. The CDR3 consists of 16 residues. The V gene end was trimmed by 3 bases and the J gene end by 5 bases; junction bases not matched to a gene: 5. In nucleotides, the CDR3 is TGTGCCACCAGTGATCCTAGCGGGAGGCGTGACAATGAGCAGTTCTTC. This encodes CATSDPSGRRDNEQFF.

As regards this clonotype: A read error may be the cause here, since a much bigger clone is one base away. The chain uses TRBV3-1 and TRBJ2-1; D not resolved. Trimming stripped 4 bases from V and 7 bases from J, with 11 bases between. Germline V CDR1 and CDR2: LGHDT, YNNKEL (reference sequence). The CDR3 contains 13 residues. The CDR3 DNA follows: TGTGCCAGCAGCCCCAGCCGCGTGAATGAGCAGTTCTTC. Translation: CASSPSRVNEQFF.

This chain links TRBV7-9 with TRBJ2-7, with D unresolved. The V end was cut by 3 bases, the J end by 4 bases, with 7 bases between. The germline gives CDR1 SEHNR, CDR2 FQNEAQ (reference sequence). The CDR3 spans 12 residues. This CDR3 is CASSLTWYEQYF. For the CDR3, the DNA is TGTGCCAGCAGCTTGACCTGGTACGAGCAGTACTTC.

The chain employs TRBV7-2 and TRBJ2-5; TRBD2 matches at 7 bases. TRBJ2-1 explains the end of the DNA better; the J call may be wrong. CDR1 and CDR2 from the germline V gene are SGHTA and FQGNSA. The CDR3 length is 14 residues. The CDR3 sequence is CASSLVGRANEQFF. DNA for the CDR3: TGTGCCAGCAGCTTAGTTGGGAGGGCAAATGAGCAGTTCTTC.

This clonotype has just one count. The chain recombines TRBV5-1 with TRBJ1-1, with TRBD1 matching over 8 bases. CDR3 size: 14 residues. V was pared by 4 bases and J by 1 base, with 3 bases of the junction left unmatched. Germline V CDR1 and CDR2: SGHRS, YFSETQ. The CDR3 coding sequence is TGCGCCAGCAGCGCCGGGACAGGGAACACTGAAGCTTTCTTT. Protein sequence: CASSAGTGNTEAFF.

This clonotype occurred a few times. The CDR3 nucleotides are TGTGCCATCAGAGCGGGACAGGGGCGCGGCTACACCTTC. Translation gives CAIRAGQGRGYTF. This chain connects TRBV10-3 to TRBJ1-2; 10 nucleotides align to TRBD1. V trimming: 6 bases; J trimming: 8 bases; junction bases outside the gene matches: 6. CDR1 and CDR2 (germline): ENHRY, SYGVKD. CDR3 length equals 13 residues.

The count of this clonotype is one. This rearrangement joins TRBV20-1 to TRBJ2-7, with 8 bases that match TRBD1. V shed 3 bases and J 1 base; nucleotides not matched to a gene: 8. The germline V gene has CDR1 DFQATT and CDR2 SNEGSKA (reference sequence). This CDR3 comprises 15 residues. Here the CDR3 DNA reads TGCAGTGCTAGGGCCCCGGGGACAGGATCCTACGAGCAGTACTTC. Translation gives CSARAPGTGSYEQYF.

The V call is TRBV4-3, the J call TRBJ2-1, with a possible D match to TRBD1 (5 bases). CDR3 length: 16 residues. Germline lookup yields CDR1 LGHNA and CDR2 YSLEER. Between the trimmed V and J ends, which lost 0 bases and 6 bases, there was a span of 15 bases. The CDR3 protein is CASSQEPGLGVNEQFF. CDR3 DNA: TGCGCCAGCAGCCAAGAACCCGGATTAGGGGTCAATGAGCAGTTCTTC.

The V gene is TRBV5-1, the J gene TRBJ1-2, with TRBD1 matching over 9 bases. Germline V gene lookup returns CDR1 SGHRS and CDR2 YFSETQ. The CDR3 extends over 15 amino acids. V trimming: 3 bases; J trimming: 3 bases; junction bases outside the gene matches: 6. CDR3: CASSWDRASDYGYTF. The CDR3 region has the DNA TGCGCCAGCAGCTGGGACAGGGCTTCGGACTATGGCTACACCTTC.

This clonotype was seen a few times. The CDR3 protein is CASSQSSGTYEQYF. CDR3 in DNA: TGTGCCAGCAGCCAATCTAGCGGAACGTACGAGCAGTACTTC. This rearrangement joins TRBV3-1 to TRBJ2-7; 7 bases align to TRBD2. There are 14 residues in the CDR3. In germline, CDR1 is LGHDT, CDR2 YNNKEL (reference sequence). V lost 2 bases, J lost 4 bases, and 5 bases stayed unmatched.

The chain links TRBV29-1 to TRBJ2-5, with TRBD1 as a possible D gene (5 bases). Germline CDR1 and CDR2: SQVTM and ANQGSEA. The CDR3 covers 13 residues. The V and J ends lost 4 bases and 5 bases respectively, with 14 bases between them. The CDR3 DNA reads TGCAGCGTTGTCCCAGGGAATGAGGAGACCCAGTACTTC. This sequence encodes CSVVPGNEETQYF.

The V gene is TRBV20-1, the J gene TRBJ2-1; 8 bases line up with TRBD2. V was pared by 0 bases and J by 0 bases, with 13 bases of the junction left unmatched. CDR3 length: 19 residues. The V gene's germline CDR1 is DFQATT and CDR2 SNEGSKA (reference sequence). The chain's CDR3 is CSARDRGGGKFSSYNEQFF. Written as DNA, the CDR3 is TGCAGTGCTAGAGATCGGGGCGGGGGGAAATTCAGCTCCTACAATGAGCAGTTCTTC.

The chain couples TRBV6-5 to TRBJ2-7; 10 bases fit TRBD2. V lost 6 bases, J lost 1 base, and 3 bases stayed unmatched. CDR1 MNHEY and CDR2 SVGAGI come from the germline V gene. The CDR3 runs 14 residues. The DNA of the CDR3 is TGTGCCAGCAGAACACTAGCGGGATCCTACGAGCAGTACTTC. It codes for CASRTLAGSYEQYF.